The clone carrying this T cell receptor (beta chain) appeared a few times. What it binds is unknown. The data stem from a study of beta chain features in type 1 diabetes. The CDR3 contains 16 residues. Germline V gives CDR1 SGHRS, CDR2 YFSETQ. Germline trimming cut 4 bases from V and 2 bases from J; bases unmatched to any gene: 7. Study conclusions and caveats: Moderate yet significant TCRB CDR3 shortening was seen in Type 1 diabetes patients in all four CD4+ subsets.

Of the isolated RNA, all was reverse transcribed, and so the sequenced material was expressed TCRB transcripts. The data were produced by immunoSEQ multiplex PCR, yet TCRdb's version contains in-frame clones alone and is incomplete. The table lists a few hundred thousand clones, 9.6% of them singletons. This clonotype was sampled from a man aged 30 to 39 with type 1 diabetes. The chain is built from TRBV5-1 and TRBJ1-2; 11 bases agree with TRBD1. The sequenced material came from central memory CD4+ T cells from blood. DNA for the CDR3: TGCGCCAGCAGCCCAGGACAGGGGGCGCGGAACTATGGCTACACCTTC. Its protein is CASSPGQGARNYGYTF. The full variable domain, with the rest looked up from reference TRBV5-1 and TRBJ1-2, is KAGVTQTPRYLIKTRGQQVTLSCSPISGHRSVSWYQQTPGQGLQFLFEYFSETQRNKGNFPGRFSGRQFSNSRSEMNVSTLELGDSALYLCASSPGQGARNYGYTFGSGTRLTVV.